This T cell receptor (beta chain) was sequenced in a study of T cells in localized non-small cell lung cancer. Study-level points and caveats: Uninvolved adjacent lung, not tumor, had the highest T cell clonality.

Assay used: immunoSEQ multiplex PCR; TCRdb lists only in-frame clones, some missing. The data hold 35,000 to 40,000 clones, with 82% observed a single time. Germline V gives CDR1 SGHTA, CDR2 FQGNSA. The CDR3 is 15 residues long. V was clipped by 1 base and J by 2 bases, with 12 bases between them. Comments on this clone: Its specificity is unknown.

This sequence joins TRBV7-2 and TRBJ2-7, with D perhaps TRBD1 (6 bases). Sample: peripheral blood, taken before any cancer treatment. This clonotype was obtained from a male donor older than 55 with stage III squamous cell lung carcinoma. The CDR3 nucleotides read TGTGCCAGCAGCTTAGATAGGGCAGGGGCCTACGAGCAGTACTTC. Its protein is CASSLDRAGAYEQYF.